This T cell receptor (beta chain) was recovered during a study of regulatory T cells in long-lasting Graves disease (dated by TCRdb to the early 2020s). Context from the whole study: Persistent Graves' disease was defined as antithyroid drug treatment for over 5 years with persistently positive TSH receptor autoantibodies. This study used TCR sequencing and RNA sequencing of peripheral blood to compare persistent Graves' disease patients against newly diagnosed Graves' disease patients. The study was registered as a clinical trial and conducted in China. TCR sequencing covered 13 persistent and approximately 20 newly diagnosed Graves' disease patients, about 35 samples in total. Persistent Graves' disease patients in the clinical cohort had taken antithyroid drugs for approximately 9.5 years on average. General findings and caveats noted by the study authors: TRBV28, TRBJ1-2 and TRBJ2-5 were preferentially used in persistent disease, while TRBV20-1 and TRBJ2-1 were favored in newly diagnosed disease. Only the TCR beta chain was sequenced and analyzed. Peripheral blood alone was examined, since thyroid tissue, which constituted the primary lesion, could not be accessed. As a limitation, the authors acknowledged that the small sample size may reduce accuracy. Patients with persistent disease shared more public clonotypes (around 3,000) than newly diagnosed patients did (966). Compared with newly diagnosed patients, patients with persistent Graves' disease had lower TCR Shannon entropy and fewer highly expanded clones, which suggests clonal expansion.

As concerns this clonotype: What antigen it recognizes has not been identified. Base qualities are not recorded, but no much larger clone differs from it by a single base.

Libraries were made using multiplex PCR. The sequencing machine was an Illumina HiSeq 4000. iRepertoire HTBI primers and Arm-PCR amplification of CDR3 regions were used to construct TCR beta libraries. Gel purification was performed on PCR products prior to sequencing. Turning to the authors' computational methods: Across samples, around 58 TRBV and 12 to 15 TRBJ segments were identified and used for gene usage analysis of CDR3 amino acid clonotypes. Filtered high-quality paired reads were merged into contigs using COPE and FqMerger. BLAST was used to align contigs to the IMGT TRBV, TRBD and TRBJ reference genes, and CDR3 was defined following IMGT. Clonotypes above 0.1% frequency were classified as highly expanded clones. Shannon entropy was used to measure repertoire diversity, and the Gini coefficient was used to measure V-J evenness. A clonotype found in more than one individual was treated as public. TCRdb trimmed public reads at Q25 via fastp, called clones via MiXCR and kept in-frame beta chains. Duplicate CDR3 protein sequences are folded into a single record with the most common DNA and genes. The V and J calls follow TCRdb's processing rather than the paper's. This sample comprises around 510,000 distinct CDR3 sequences, around 20% of them detected only once. Over 7.5% of the sample is in the top ten clones.

According to the study, the label for this sample's time point signals: persistent/refractory GD, antithyroid drugs over 5 years with positive TRAb. For both TCR sequencing and RNA sequencing, RNA was extracted from PBMCs using TRIzol. The diagnosis of Graves' disease was made according to American Thyroid Association guidelines. Patients for the study were recruited at an endocrinology department in Xi'an, China. Each patient gave approximately 9 milliliters of peripheral blood, collected in an EDTA anticoagulant tube. Ficoll Paque Plus density gradient separation was used to isolate PBMCs, and no further T cell sorting was performed. An Agilent 2100 Bioanalyzer and agarose gel were used to assess RNA quality, and a NanoDrop 2000 was used to measure RNA concentration. V was cut back by 3 bases and J by 10 bases, leaving a gap of 12 bases between them. Including cysteine and phenylalanine, the CDR3 has 13 amino acids. The sequence is cut down to CDR3 DNA, 39 bases in frame from base 1. Sequences MDHEN (CDR1) and SYDVKM (CDR2) are obtained from the germline V gene.

The sample here was peripheral blood mononuclear cells (PBMCs), taken when the disease was refractory, from a patient treated with antithyroid drugs. The receptor's source is a female donor with Graves disease. The chain couples TRBV28 to TRBJ2-2; the D gene is not confidently resolved. The DNA is as follows: TGTGCCAGCAGTTTTGTAGGGCCGATGGAGCTGTTTTTT. Its protein reads: CASSFVGPMELFF. When the CDR3 is completed using the reference TRBV28 and TRBJ2-2 genes on either side, the full variable domain is DVKVTQSSRYLVKRTGEKVFLECVQDMDHENMFWYRQDPGLGLRLIYFSYDVKMKEKGDIPEGYSVSREKKERFSLILESASTNQTSMYLCASSFVGPMELFFGEGSRLTVL.